One and the same sample provided the 32 T cell receptor beta chains below, sequenced in a study of a mutant IDH1 vaccine in newly diagnosed glioma. The time point here: baseline, week 1 (first vaccination visit). Documented treatment: pre-vaccination baseline after standard-of-care therapy. TCRdb keeps only in-frame clones here, not all; method: immunoSEQ multiplex PCR. The table shows more than 50,000 clones, with 65% to 90% occurring only once. This specimen consisted of PBMCs, obtained from a glioma patient treated with radiotherapy, temozolomide or both. The receptors were sampled from a man younger than 40 with glioma.

This clone was observed a few times. Other DNA sequences within the sample encode an identical CDR3. V usage is TRBV30 and J usage is TRBJ1-5, with no clear D. Germline assignment: CDR1 GTSNPN and CDR2 SVGIG (reference sequence). The CDR3 has 13 residues. With 2 bases removed from V and 0 bases from J, the gap between germline ends came to 5 bases. This CDR3 is CAWSSDSNQPQHF. The CDR3 DNA is TGTGCCTGGAGTTCAGATAGCAATCAGCCCCAGCATTTT.

V usage is TRBV15 and J usage is TRBJ2-7; D is possibly TRBD1 (6 bases). The CDR3 totals 15 residues. Germline loops: CDR1 LNHNV, CDR2 YYDKDF (reference sequence). With 3 bases removed from V and 2 bases from J, the gap between germline ends came to 14 bases. The DNA for the CDR3 is TGTGCCACCAGCAGTGATGACAGGAGTACCTACGAGCAGTACTTC. Protein product: CATSSDDRSTYEQYF.

The chain carries TRBV5-4 and TRBJ2-3; no clear D gene. The germline CDR1 and CDR2 sequences are SGHNT and YYREEE (reference sequence). V lost 3 bases and J lost 6, with 5 bases in between. The CDR3 loop spans 11 amino acids. CDR3 residues: CASSWADTQYF. CDR3 in DNA: TGTGCCAGCAGCTGGGCGGATACGCAGTATTTT.

The genes are TRBV19 and TRBJ1-2, with TRBD1 matching 8 bases. The V gene end was trimmed by 6 bases and the J gene end by 7 bases; junction bases not matched to a gene: 10. Germline V gives CDR1 LNHDA, CDR2 SQIVND (reference sequence). CDR3 length equals 14 residues. The chain's CDR3 is CASSPDRGRGGYTF. The CDR3 DNA is TGTGCCAGTAGCCCCGACAGGGGTCGGGGTGGCTACACCTTC. The full variable domain, rest sourced from reference TRBV19 and TRBJ1-2, is DGGITQSPKYLFRKEGQNVTLSCEQNLNHDAMYWYRQDPGQGLRLIYYSQIVNDFQKGDIAEGYSVSREKKESFPLTVTSAQKNPTAFYLCASSPDRGRGGYTFGSGTRLTVV.

V and J are TRBV5-1 and TRBJ2-1, with 15 positions matching TRBD2. J lost 7 bases, V lost 0 bases, and 2 bases had no gene match. Germline CDR1 is SGHRS and CDR2 is YFSETQ. The CDR3 extends over 16 amino acids. This CDR3 is CASSLAGTSGRNEQFF. The CDR3 coding sequence is TGCGCCAGCAGCTTGGCCGGGACTAGCGGGAGGAATGAGCAGTTCTTC.

This clone appeared once. The chain joins TRBV5-6 to TRBJ1-2, with D possibly matching TRBD1 (5 bases). The CDR3 totals 12 residues. The V end lost 4 bases, the J end lost 8 bases, and 12 bases lay between the germline ends. Germline values: CDR1 SGHDT, CDR2 YYEEEE. For the CDR3, the DNA is TGTGCCAGCAGCATCGGGACGCCAGGCTACACCTTC. The encoded protein is CASSIGTPGYTF.

V is TRBV29-1 and J is TRBJ2-5, with 7 bases fitting TRBD1. The CDR3 is 16 residues long. With 3 bases clipped from V and 0 bases from J, the junction kept 10 bases outside the gene matches. Germline CDR1 SQVTM, CDR2 ANQGSEA. The CDR3, as DNA: TGCAGCGTTGAGGGGGACAGAAGTACGTACCAAGAGACCCAGTACTTC. Its protein is CSVEGDRSTYQETQYF.

J is TRBJ2-3 and V is TRBV28, with TRBD1 matching over 7 bases. With the DNA end fitting TRBJ1-5 better, the J assignment may be wrong. This CDR3 comprises 16 residues. In germline, CDR1 is MDHEN, CDR2 SYDVKM. The chain's CDR3 is CASSPAGTAVADTQHF. DNA for the CDR3: TGTGCCAGCAGTCCCGCCGGGACAGCTGTCGCAGATACGCAGCATTTT.

The rearrangement joins TRBV7-9 to TRBJ2-3; tentative D call: TRBD2 (5 bases). CDR1 and CDR2 from the germline V gene are SEHNR and FQNEAQ (reference sequence). The CDR3 has 14 residues. The germline V and J ends were trimmed by 3 bases and 1 base, with 8 bases remaining between them. CDR3: CASSFGDGTDTQYF. The CDR3 DNA follows: TGTGCCAGCAGCTTCGGGGATGGCACAGATACGCAGTATTTT.

The CDR3 DNA reads TGCGCCAGCAGCCAAGGGGGGCCTGCCAGCACAGATACGCAGTATTTT. Amino acids: CASSQGGPASTDTQYF. The chain recombines TRBV4-1 with TRBJ2-3; weak D call: TRBD1 (6 bases). V dropped 1 base and J dropped 0 bases, with 11 bases sitting between them. The germline V gene has CDR1 MGHRA and CDR2 YSYEKL. This CDR3 spans 16 amino acids.

This chain joins TRBV27 and TRBJ1-5; 7 bases are shared with TRBD1. V lost 6 bases, J lost 6 bases, and 8 bases stayed unmatched. The CDR3 loop spans 14 amino acids. From germline, CDR1 is MNHEY and CDR2 SMNVEV (reference sequence). The DNA for the CDR3 is TGTGCCAGCAGCGAGACAGGGTTCGGTCAGCCCCAGCATTTT. Residues: CASSETGFGQPQHF.

This sequence joins TRBV4-1 and TRBJ2-6; the D is unclear. The CDR3 has 17 residues. Trimming stripped 0 bases from V and 1 base from J, with 10 bases between. Per germline, CDR1 MGHRA and CDR2 YSYEKL. The CDR3 spells CASSQDVEVSGANVLTF. The CDR3 bases are TGCGCCAGCAGCCAAGACGTCGAAGTGTCTGGGGCCAACGTCCTGACTTTC.

The J gene is TRBJ1-2, the V gene TRBV11-2, with no clear D. The germline V gene has CDR1 SGHAT and CDR2 FQNNGV. The CDR3 contains 13 residues. The ends were cut back, 4 bases at V and 6 bases at J, with 12 bases in the middle. Here the CDR3 reads CASSSGRGHGYTF. CDR3 sequence (DNA): TGTGCCAGCAGCTCCGGCCGCGGCCATGGCTACACCTTC.

The chain uses TRBV5-1 and TRBJ2-7; 8 nucleotides agree with TRBD1. V gave up 4 bases and J gave up 1 base; unmatched junction bases: 4. Germline V gene lookup returns CDR1 SGHRS and CDR2 YFSETQ. This CDR3 is 14 amino acids long. For the CDR3, the DNA is TGCGCCAGCAGCCCCAGGACAGGGTCCTACGAGCAGTACTTC. Amino acid sequence: CASSPRTGSYEQYF.

The CDR3 DNA reads as TGTGCCAGCAGCTTAGCACAAGAGACCCAGTACTTC. Protein: CASSLAQETQYF. The rearrangement joins TRBV7-9 to TRBJ2-5; D remains ambiguous. Trimming stripped 0 bases from V and 2 bases from J, with 1 base between. Germline assignment: CDR1 SEHNR and CDR2 FQNEAQ (reference sequence). This CDR3 is 12 amino acids long.

The genes are TRBV28 and TRBJ1-5; 7 bases agree with TRBD1. J gave up 7 bases and V 6 bases, and 9 bases lay outside the gene matches. CDR3 length equals 14 residues. Looked up from germline, CDR1 is MDHEN and CDR2 is SYDVKM. CDR3 sequence (DNA): TGTGCCAGCAGCGACAGGGCCCTCCTCCAGCCCCAGCATTTT. This codes for CASSDRALLQPQHF.

This rearrangement joins TRBV12-5 to TRBJ2-2; 7 bases are shared with TRBD1. The V segment lost 6 bases and the J segment 4 bases; nucleotides outside the gene matches: 2. Germline V gene lookup returns CDR1 LGHNT and CDR2 FRNRAP. The CDR3 is 13 amino acids. Here the CDR3 reads CASGTGSTGELFF. CDR3 DNA sequence: TGTGCTAGTGGGACAGGGTCCACCGGGGAGCTGTTTTTT.

The V and J genes are TRBV30 and TRBJ1-2; no clear D. This CDR3 comprises 11 residues. CDR1 and CDR2 from the germline V gene are GTSNPN and SVGIG (reference sequence). V was shortened by 4 bases and J by 6 bases, with 9 bases between the two germline ends. The CDR3 nucleotides read TGTGCCTGGAAATTTGATGATGGCTACACCTTC. Protein product: CAWKFDDGYTF.

The rearrangement uses TRBV7-2 and TRBJ1-2; D not certain. This CDR3 contains 13 residues. V lost 2 bases and J lost 8, with 12 bases in between. Per the germline V gene, CDR1 is SGHTA and CDR2 is FQGNSA. This CDR3 is CASSLQVRSGYTF. Written as DNA, the CDR3 is TGTGCCAGCAGCTTACAGGTCCGATCCGGCTACACCTTC.

Worth noting for this clone: A read error is likely, as this CDR3 ends without the conserved phenylalanine or tryptophan. This sequence joins TRBV28 and TRBJ1-5; 7 bases align to TRBD1. V lost 6 bases, J lost 3 bases, and 14 bases stayed unmatched. The CDR3 totals 17 residues. Per the germline V gene, CDR1 is MDHEN and CDR2 is SYDVKM. CDR3 bases: TGTGCCAGCAGACTCCCCGGGACAGCCTTGCTCAATCAGCCCCAGCATCTT. Amino acid sequence: CASRLPGTALLNQPQHL.

The CDR3 DNA sequence: TGTGCCAGTAGTATCTCGGGCGGCTTGAACACTGAAGCTTTCTTT. As protein: CASSISGGLNTEAFF. The chain joins TRBV19 to TRBJ1-1; the D is unclear. V gave up 3 bases and J gave up 0 bases, with 11 bases separating them. Germline lookup yields CDR1 LNHDA and CDR2 SQIVND (reference sequence). CDR3 length: 15 amino acids.

The V and J genes are TRBV5-8 and TRBJ1-2; 8 bases are a match to TRBD1. The CDR3 is 15 residues long. Looked up from germline, CDR1 is SGHTS and CDR2 is YDEGEE. The V segment lost 0 bases and the J segment 4 bases; nucleotides outside the gene matches: 5. The DNA of the CDR3 is TGTGCCAGCAGCTTGGGGACAGGGATCGTCTATGGCTACACCTTC. Residues: CASSLGTGIVYGYTF.

J is TRBJ1-1 and V is TRBV11-3, with D unresolved. The germline gives CDR1 SGHNT, CDR2 YENEEA. Deletions cut 3 bases from V and 1 base from J, with 6 bases between. CDR3 size: 13 residues. The CDR3 here is CASSFSRNTEAFF. The CDR3 DNA is TGTGCCAGCAGCTTTAGCAGGAACACTGAAGCTTTCTTT.

The table lists this clone with a count of one. V gene TRBV5-1 combines with J gene TRBJ1-6; no clear D gene. The CDR3 spans 16 residues. Germline CDR1 reads SGHRS; CDR2 reads YFSETQ. Trimming removed 4 bases at V and 5 bases at J, with 16 bases between. The CDR3 protein is CASSPGSDRNNSPLHF. DNA for the CDR3: TGCGCCAGCAGCCCGGGCTCGGACCGAAATAATTCACCCCTCCACTTT.

This chain uses TRBV30 with TRBJ1-3; no reliable D call. V lost 0 bases and J 2 bases, leaving 8 bases between the germline ends. Looked up from germline, CDR1 is GTSNPN and CDR2 is SVGIG (reference sequence). The CDR3 covers 14 residues. The DNA for the CDR3 is TGTGCCTGGAGTGTAGTGGGTCCTGGAAACACCATATATTTT. Its translation: CAWSVVGPGNTIYF.

The chain links TRBV29-1 to TRBJ2-1; D unclear. This CDR3 has 11 residues. The germline V gene encodes CDR1 SQVTM and CDR2 ANQGSEA. V was pared by 4 bases and J by 7 bases, with 8 bases between. The CDR3 spells CSVADVNEQFF. The CDR3 nucleotides read TGCAGCGTTGCTGACGTTAATGAGCAGTTCTTC.

This clone was detected only a few times. The rearrangement uses TRBV12-5 and TRBJ2-1; D perhaps matches TRBD2 (5 bases). CDR3 length equals 15 residues. V gave up 1 base and J gave up 5 bases, with 12 bases separating them. In germline, CDR1 is LGHNT, CDR2 FRNRAP. The CDR3 is CASGLEASIHNEQFF. Written as DNA, the CDR3 is TGTGCTAGTGGTTTGGAGGCTAGCATCCACAATGAGCAGTTCTTC.

The J gene is TRBJ2-3, the V gene TRBV5-1; D unresolved. CDR1 SGHRS and CDR2 YFSETQ come from the germline V gene. Trimming left V 6 bases short and J 2 bases short, with 10 bases between. There are 13 residues in the CDR3. The CDR3 DNA is TGCGCCAGCACAAGGTCAGTCACAGATACGCAGTATTTT. This codes for CASTRSVTDTQYF.

The chain uses TRBV27 and TRBJ1-2; D ambiguous. Trimming cost V 0 bases and J 8 bases, with 10 bases left between them. The CDR3 length is 13 residues. The germline V gene has CDR1 MNHEY and CDR2 SMNVEV (reference sequence). The CDR3 DNA sequence: TGTGCCAGCAGTTTATCGAGTGGGTTGGGCTACACCTTC. It yields the protein CASSLSSGLGYTF.

V is TRBV29-1 and J is TRBJ1-6; no clear D gene. Germline CDR1 and CDR2: SQVTM and ANQGSEA. Trimming shortened V by 6 bases and J by 13 bases, and 19 bases separated the two germline ends. This CDR3 has 13 residues. CDR3 in DNA: TGCAGCGTGGTGGCGACACCGGGTACGCCCCTCCACTTT. The encoded protein is CSVVATPGTPLHF.

V and J are TRBV12-5 and TRBJ2-1, with D possibly being TRBD2 (6 bases). The CDR3 sequence is 16 residues long. CDR1 LGHNT and CDR2 FRNRAP come from the germline V gene. V shed 0 bases and J shed 6 bases, with 15 bases lying between them. CDR3: CASGLVLGGARNEQFF. Written as DNA, the CDR3 is TGTGCTAGTGGTTTGGTATTAGGCGGGGCCCGCAATGAGCAGTTCTTC.

This clone was seen just once. The V gene is TRBV4-2, the J gene TRBJ2-4; D is ambiguous. Trimming removed 0 bases from V and 3 bases from J, with 18 bases in between. This CDR3 spans 18 amino acids. CDR1 and CDR2 from the germline V gene are LGHNA and YNFKEQ. DNA for the CDR3: TGTGCCAGCAGCCAAGATCCAGGACGAAACGGGTACAAAAACATTCAGTACTTC. It specifies CASSQDPGRNGYKNIQYF.